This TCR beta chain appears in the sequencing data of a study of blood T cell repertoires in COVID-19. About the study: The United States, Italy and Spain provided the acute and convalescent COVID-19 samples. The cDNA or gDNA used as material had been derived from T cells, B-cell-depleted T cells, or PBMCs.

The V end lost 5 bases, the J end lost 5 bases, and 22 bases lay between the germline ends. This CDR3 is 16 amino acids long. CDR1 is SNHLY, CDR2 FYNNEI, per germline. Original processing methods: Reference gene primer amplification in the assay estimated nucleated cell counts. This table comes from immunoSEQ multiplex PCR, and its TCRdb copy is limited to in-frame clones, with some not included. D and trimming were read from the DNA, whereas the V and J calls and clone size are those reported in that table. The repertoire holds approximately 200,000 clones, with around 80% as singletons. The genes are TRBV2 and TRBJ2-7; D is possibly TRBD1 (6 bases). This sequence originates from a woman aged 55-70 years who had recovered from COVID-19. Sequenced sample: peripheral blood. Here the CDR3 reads CASSPQGLALINEQYF. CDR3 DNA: TGTGCCAGCAGTCCCCAGGGGTTGGCATTAATCAACGAGCAGTACTTC. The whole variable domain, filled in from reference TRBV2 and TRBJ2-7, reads EPEVTQTPSHQVTQMGQEVILRCVPISNHLYFYWYRQILGQKVEFLVSFYNNEISEKSEIFDDQFSVERPDGSNFTLKIRSTKLEDSAMYFCASSPQGLALINEQYFGPGTRLTVT.